Listed here are 2 T cell receptor beta chains from one sample, sequenced in a study of OX40 agonist ivuxolimab in advanced cancers. Method: immunoSEQ multiplex PCR; TCRdb's copy keeps in-frame clones and lacks some. Of around 37,000 clones in the sample, about four fifths were seen once. The sample was CD4+ or CD8+ T cells sorted from blood, taken in a trial of the OX40 agonist ivuxolimab. The receptor source for this set is an adult with an advanced solid tumor such as melanoma, head and neck, liver or kidney cancer.

The rearrangement uses TRBV10-2 and TRBJ1-2; TRBD1 might be the D (5 bases). The CDR3 runs 14 residues. From germline, CDR1 is WSHSY and CDR2 SAAADI. V was clipped by 3 bases and J by 0 bases, with 8 bases between them. Here the CDR3 reads CASSDPGPNYGYTF. CDR3 coding DNA: TGCGCCAGCAGTGACCCAGGGCCTAACTATGGCTACACCTTC.

This rearrangement joins TRBV28 to TRBJ1-2; 8 bases are shared with TRBD1. The germline CDR1 and CDR2 sequences are MDHEN and SYDVKM. CDR3 length: 13 amino acids. The ends lost 4 bases at V and 7 bases at J; junction bases unmatched: 5. DNA of the CDR3: TGTGCCAGCAGTTGGACAGGGTTCGGTGGCTACACCTTC. Protein: CASSWTGFGGYTF.